This T cell receptor (beta chain) is from a study of control samples from healthy donors and cancer patients. Data came from immunoSEQ multiplex PCR; TCRdb stores just in-frame clones and leaves some out. Of 90,000 to 150,000 clones in the sample, roughly nine tenths were seen once. The TCR comes from a woman between 18 and 30 years old in good health. The material sequenced was blood.

The CDR3 sequence is CASSYNGGEKTQYF. For the CDR3, the DNA is TGTGCCAGCAGTTATAACGGCGGGGAAAAGACCCAGTACTTC. J is TRBJ2-5 and V is TRBV6-2 or TRBV6-3; TRBD2 is a possible D gene (6 bases). Germline assignment: CDR1 MNHEY and CDR2 SVGEGT. V was cut by 3 bases and J by 6 bases, with 14 bases left in between. The CDR3 has 14 amino acids.